One sample yielded the 25 T cell receptor beta chains listed below, sequenced in a study of post-analysis software for immune sequencing data (dated by TCRdb to about 2015). These receptors have no identified antigens. The library was obtained by PCR. The sequencing machine was an Illumina HiSeq 2500. Unique molecular identifiers were incorporated into TCR beta cDNA libraries to reduce PCR and sequencing biases. The public reads were reanalyzed by TCRdb: fastp trimming at Q25, MiXCR alignment, in-frame beta chains only. Each entry merges the rows of one CDR3 protein and shows their most common DNA and genes. The sample table records about 500,000 distinct CDR3 sequences; under 55% of these occur just once. The top ten constitute 12% of the sample. On the study overall, not on this receptor specifically: Significantly higher frequencies in patients than in controls were found for five or six TRBV segments, including TRBV5-6, TRBV5-1 and TRBV20-1.

Sequenced sample: blood. The receptors were gathered from a girl between 10 and 17 years old with multiple sclerosis.

This clonotype was seen more than once but under ten times. This rearrangement joins TRBV7-8 to TRBJ1-5, with D perhaps matching TRBD1 (5 bases). The germline gives CDR1 SGHVS, CDR2 FQNEAQ. The CDR3 sequence is 14 residues long. The germline V and J ends were trimmed by 3 bases and 5 bases, with 11 bases remaining between them. This chain's CDR3 is CASSLDEGDQPQHF. CDR3 nucleotide sequence: TGTGCCAGCAGCTTGGACGAAGGGGATCAGCCCCAGCATTTT. The complete variable domain, with remaining parts taken from reference TRBV7-8 and TRBJ1-5, reads GAGVSQSPRYKVAKRGQDVALRCDPISGHVSLFWYQQALGQGPEFLTYFQNEAQLDKSGLPSDRFFAERPEGSVSTLKIQRTQQEDSAVYLCASSLDEGDQPQHFGDGTRLSIL.

This clonotype was recorded a few times. The chain couples TRBV5-6 to TRBJ2-1; 7 positions agree with TRBD2. The trim removed 3 bases at V and 3 bases at J, leaving 6 bases unmatched. There are 15 residues in the CDR3. From germline, CDR1 is SGHDT and CDR2 YYEEEE. The DNA of the CDR3 is TGTGCCAGCAGCTCGAGCGGGGAAATCTACAATGAGCAGTTCTTC. Translated: CASSSSGEIYNEQFF.

The rearrangement links TRBV27 to TRBJ2-7; D uncertain. In germline, CDR1 is MNHEY, CDR2 SMNVEV (reference sequence). V was pared by 8 bases and J by 0 bases, with 14 bases between. This CDR3 is 14 amino acids long. The CDR3 is CASCLSTSSYEQYF. The CDR3 DNA reads as TGTGCCAGCTGTCTCTCTACCAGCTCCTACGAGCAGTACTTC.

V is TRBV28 and J is TRBJ2-1; 8 positions agree with TRBD2. Germline assignment: CDR1 MDHEN and CDR2 SYDVKM. The CDR3 is 13 residues long. The CDR3 DNA reads TGTTTCGCGGGGGGCGATTCCTACAATGAGCAGTTCTTC. As protein: CFAGGDSYNEQFF. Drawing the rest from reference TRBV28 and TRBJ2-1, the complete variable domain is DVKVTQSSRYLVKRTGEKVFLECVQDMDHENMFWYRQDPGLGLRLIYFSYDVKMKEKGDIPEGYSVSREKKERFSLILESASTNQTSMYLCFAGGDSYNEQFFGPGTRLTVL.

The V call is TRBV30, the J call TRBJ2-7, with 10 bases fitting TRBD2. The CDR3 loop spans 14 amino acids. Germline CDR1 reads GTSNPN; CDR2 reads SVGIG (reference sequence). The V segment lost 1 base and the J segment 7 bases; nucleotides outside the gene matches: 7. CDR3 amino acids: CAWSALAGLYEQYF. The CDR3 DNA sequence: TGTGCCTGGAGTGCACTAGCGGGACTATATGAGCAGTACTTC. Drawing the rest from reference TRBV30 and TRBJ2-7, the complete variable domain is SQTIHQWPATLVQPVGSPLSLECTVEGTSNPNLYWYRQAAGRGLQLLFYSVGIGQISSEVPQNLSASRPQDRQFILSSKKLLLSDSGFYLCAWSALAGLYEQYFGPGTRLTVT.

The chain combines TRBV28 with TRBJ2-3; D might be TRBD1 (5 bases). The ends were cut back, 6 bases at V and 1 base at J, with 14 bases in the middle. Germline V gives CDR1 MDHEN, CDR2 SYDVKM. The CDR3 has 15 residues. CDR3 nucleotides: TGTGCCAGCAGGATCAGGGCGGAAGGCACAGATACGCAGTATTTT. It is translated as CASRIRAEGTDTQYF.

The count of this clonotype is one. The gene calls are TRBV10-3 and TRBJ2-3; D unresolved. The ends were cut back, 2 bases at V and 0 bases at J, with 9 bases in the middle. This CDR3 is 15 amino acids long. Germline CDR1 reads ENHRY; CDR2 reads SYGVKD. The CDR3, as DNA: TGTGCCATCAGTGAGACTATGGACAGCACAGATACGCAGTATTTT. Encoded protein: CAISETMDSTDTQYF.

The V call is TRBV28, the J call TRBJ2-5; 7 nucleotides line up with TRBD1. The DNA matches TRBJ2-7 better at its end, which makes the J call doubtful. Germline CDR1 is MDHEN and CDR2 is SYDVKM. This CDR3 has 15 amino acids. The CDR3: CASSQWRSGGYEQYF. DNA for the CDR3: TGTGCCAGCAGTCAATGGAGGTCAGGGGGCTACGAGCAGTACTTC.

The chain recombines TRBV15 with TRBJ2-3; TRBD1 matches at 10 bases. The V and J ends lost 5 bases and 2 bases, in that order; junction bases with no gene match: 4. Germline loops: CDR1 LNHNV, CDR2 YYDKDF (reference sequence). This CDR3 contains 15 residues. Written as DNA, the CDR3 is TGTGCCACCAGCCGCGGACAGGGGGTCACAGATACGCAGTATTTT. As protein: CATSRGQGVTDTQYF.

The rearrangement uses TRBV20-1 and TRBJ2-1; TRBD1 or TRBD2 may be the D gene (6 bases each). Trimming removed 0 bases from V and 9 bases from J, with 15 bases in between. This CDR3 contains 14 residues. CDR1 is DFQATT and CDR2 is SNEGSKA in the germline V gene (reference sequence). This chain's CDR3 is CSARDRAEGVEQFF. The CDR3 DNA reads TGCAGTGCTAGAGATCGGGCGGAGGGGGTTGAGCAGTTCTTC.

This clonotype was seen many times. The chain uses TRBV29-1 and TRBJ2-7; 7 bases map to TRBD1. The CDR3 has 13 residues. With V trimmed by 1 base and J by 3 bases, 3 bases remained unmatched. CDR1 and CDR2 (germline): SQVTM, ANQGSEA. The CDR3 region is CSVEADRDYEQYF. CDR3 nucleotide sequence: TGCAGCGTTGAAGCTGACAGGGACTACGAGCAGTACTTC.

This clonotype came up a few times. V is TRBV7-2 and J is TRBJ2-3, with TRBD2 matching 10 bases. CDR3 length equals 16 residues. V shed 1 base, J shed 10 bases, and the junction held 11 bases outside the gene matches. Per germline, CDR1 SGHTA and CDR2 FQGNSA. The CDR3 DNA is TGTGCCAGCAGCTTAGACCGGCTAGCGGGAGCATCAGCGCAGTATTTT. This sequence encodes CASSLDRLAGASAQYF.

The chain has TRBV11-1 and TRBJ2-3; no reliable D call. The germline V and J ends were trimmed by 4 bases and 1 base, with 9 bases remaining between them. The CDR3 sequence is 14 residues long. Germline CDR1 and CDR2: SGHAT and FQDESV (reference sequence). CDR3 DNA sequence: TGTGCCAGCAGCTGGCCCGGCGGCACAGATACGCAGTATTTT. Protein product: CASSWPGGTDTQYF.

The chain carries TRBV6-2 or TRBV6-3 and TRBJ2-1; 9 bases fit TRBD2. CDR3 length: 11 amino acids. Trimming removed 6 bases from V and 12 bases from J; junction bases left unmatched: 3. Germline assignment: CDR1 MNHEY and CDR2 SVGEGT. CDR3 amino acids: CASSFSGRQFF. CDR3 coding DNA: TGTGCCAGCAGCTTTAGCGGGAGGCAGTTCTTC.

In this sample, this clonotype turned up many times. V usage is TRBV28 and J usage is TRBJ2-1; D possibly corresponds to TRBD1 (5 bases). This CDR3 is built from 16 residues. Germline lookup yields CDR1 MDHEN and CDR2 SYDVKM. V was clipped by 5 bases and J by 3 bases, with 17 bases between them. The CDR3 DNA reads as TGTGCCAGCAGTCGGGTCAGGGTATCGCGCTACAATGAGCAGTTCTTC. Protein sequence: CASSRVRVSRYNEQFF.

The chain recombines TRBV7-6 with TRBJ1-2; unclear D gene. Trimming took 3 bases from V and 4 from J, leaving 9 bases between them. This CDR3 comprises 13 residues. Germline-derived CDR1 and CDR2 are SGHVS and FNYEAQ. The CDR3 DNA is TGTGCCAGCAGCTTTGACAAGGGCTATGGCTACACCTTC. Residues: CASSFDKGYGYTF.

The gene calls are TRBV3-1 and TRBJ2-7, with D tentatively TRBD2 (5 bases). The CDR3 spans 12 residues. The germline V and J ends were trimmed by 1 base and 4 bases, with 5 bases remaining between them. Germline V gene data show CDR1 as LGHDT and CDR2 as YNNKEL (reference sequence). The DNA for the CDR3 is TGTGCCAGCAGCCAAGCGGGATACGAGCAGTACTTC. Its protein is CASSQAGYEQYF.

This sequence joins TRBV28 and TRBJ2-7; tentative D call: TRBD1 (5 bases). This CDR3 region has 15 residues. The germline V gene encodes CDR1 MDHEN and CDR2 SYDVKM. Trimming pared 5 bases from V and 5 bases from J, leaving 19 bases between. The CDR3 protein is CASSTPWGSSHEQYF. In DNA form, the CDR3 reads TGTGCCAGCAGTACCCCTTGGGGCAGTTCCCACGAGCAGTACTTC.

This clonotype showed up just a few times. The genes are TRBV5-1 and TRBJ2-3; D is ambiguous. CDR1 SGHRS and CDR2 YFSETQ come from the germline V gene. This CDR3 contains 12 residues. With 3 bases removed from V and 2 bases from J, the gap between germline ends came to 4 bases. The CDR3 DNA follows: TGCGCCAGCAGCTGGGACACAGATACGCAGTATTTT. Translation gives CASSWDTDTQYF.

J is TRBJ2-5 and V is TRBV5-1; maybe TRBD1 (6 bases). The CDR3 sequence is 14 residues long. Germline values: CDR1 SGHRS, CDR2 YFSETQ. Trimming stripped 7 bases from V and 1 base from J, with 14 bases between. DNA for the CDR3: TGCGCCAGCGGGATTCAGGGGCCCCAAGAGACCCAGTACTTC. Translation: CASGIQGPQETQYF.

This chain uses TRBV12-3 or TRBV12-4 with TRBJ2-2; the D is unclear. The V gene lost 6 bases and the J gene lost 2 bases, with 7 bases spanning the gap. The CDR3 covers 13 residues. The CDR3, as DNA: TGTGCCAGCAGGCTTCGAAACACCGGGGAGCTGTTTTTT. It yields the protein CASRLRNTGELFF.

On this clonotype: This clone may be a read error of a much larger clone one base away. The conserved closing phenylalanine or tryptophan is absent in this CDR3, likely reflecting a read error. The CDR3 DNA follows: TGCAGCGTTGAGACAGGAAACATTCAGTACATC. Residues: CSVETGNIQYI. The rearrangement uses TRBV29-1 and TRBJ2-4; possibly TRBD1 for D (6 bases). The CDR3 runs 11 residues. CDR1 SQVTM and CDR2 ANQGSEA come from the germline V gene. Trimming took off 3 bases at V and 6 bases at J, with 6 bases between the two ends.

The J gene is TRBJ2-7, the V gene TRBV13, with 10 positions matching TRBD2. The junction had 13 bases not matched to a gene; V was cut back by 6 bases and J by 5 bases. Germline CDR1 is PRHDT and CDR2 is FYEKMQ (reference sequence). The CDR3 has 16 residues. Here the CDR3 reads CASSQGSIAGGDEQYF. CDR3 sequence (DNA): TGTGCCAGCAGTCAAGGATCTATAGCGGGAGGCGACGAGCAGTACTTC. Based on the CDR3 plus reference TRBV13 and TRBJ2-7, the full variable domain is AAGVIQSPRHLIKEKRETATLKCYPIPRHDTVYWYQQGPGQDPQFLISFYEKMQSDKGSIPDRFSAQQFSDYHSELNMSSLELGDSALYFCASSQGSIAGGDEQYFGPGTRLTVT.

The chain uses TRBV3-1 and TRBJ2-5; no definite D call. Trimming left V 1 base short and J 12 bases short, with 9 bases between. Germline CDR1 reads LGHDT; CDR2 reads YNNKEL (reference sequence). This CDR3 is built from 11 residues. The CDR3 nucleotides read TGTGCCAGCAGCCAAGGCCGCCTCGAGTACTTC. It is translated as CASSQGRLEYF.

This clonotype was seen more than once but under ten times. The CDR3 region has the DNA TGCAGTGCTAGAGATGGAGCGGGAGGTTGGGAGACCCAGTACTTC. Translated, it gives CSARDGAGGWETQYF. The V gene is TRBV20-1, the J gene TRBJ2-5, with 9 bases fitting TRBD2. With V trimmed by 0 bases and J by 5 bases, 7 bases remained unmatched. Germline V lookup: CDR1 DFQATT, CDR2 SNEGSKA (reference sequence). This CDR3 contains 15 residues.